This T cell receptor (beta chain) was captured by sequencing in a study of identical twins. Study conclusions and caveats: Excess sharing by twins proved weaker in beta out-of-frame sequences.

Template switching added a universal primer binding site, and final cDNA carried unique molecular identifiers. TCRdb fed the 5' RACE reads into MiXCR, producing one record per CDR3 protein. The sample consists of about 720,000 distinct CDR3 sequences, around 8.6% of them appearing once. V was shortened by 7 bases and J by 6 bases, with 12 bases between the two germline ends. Germline CDR1 MGHDK, CDR2 SYGVNS. The CDR3 length is 12 residues. There were only healthy Caucasians among the donors. This clonotype was counted between two and nine times. Antigen specificity is unknown. This sample also appeared in a second study, on yellow fever vaccine responses in identical twins.

This chain uses TRBV25-1 with TRBJ1-1; D gene ambiguous. The source material was PBMCs. This receptor was obtained from a woman younger than 30 in good health. The chain's CDR3 is CASMRESAEAFF. In nucleotides, the CDR3 is TGTGCCAGCATGAGGGAGTCGGCTGAAGCTTTCTTT. The whole variable domain, remainder taken from reference TRBV25-1 and TRBJ1-1, is EADIYQTPRYLVIGTGKKITLECSQTMGHDKMYWYQQDPGMELHLIHYSYGVNSTEKGDLSSESTVSRIRTEHFPLTLESARPSHTSQYLCASMRESAEAFFGQGTRLTVV.